This T cell receptor beta chain was retrieved from a study of blood T cell repertoires in COVID-19. Across the whole study: Acute and convalescent COVID-19 samples came from the United States, Italy and Spain. From T cells, B-cell-depleted T cells, or PBMCs came the material, which was cDNA or gDNA.

Germline loops: CDR1 MDHEN, CDR2 SYDVKM. The CDR3 has 12 residues. V was cut by 3 bases and J by 7 bases, with 4 bases left in between. This clone was counted once. This same CDR3 is encoded by further DNA sequences in the sample. Per the original data handling: Scientists estimated how many nucleated cells there were by amplifying reference gene primers. TCRdb's copy holds only in-frame clones and misses some; the assay was immunoSEQ multiplex PCR. V and J calls and clone size follow that table, whereas D and trimming were derived from the DNA. The sample shows roughly 250,000 clones, about nine tenths of them seen only once.

Specimen: peripheral blood. V usage is TRBV28 and J usage is TRBJ1-6; D not certain. The origin of this receptor is a man between 60 and 75 years old who had recovered from COVID-19. The CDR3 region has the DNA TGTGCCAGCAGTTTTAGAAATTCACCCCTCCACTTT. This gives the protein CASSFRNSPLHF. The variable domain in full, with the rest retrieved from reference TRBV28 and TRBJ1-6, is DVKVTQSSRYLVKRTGEKVFLECVQDMDHENMFWYRQDPGLGLRLIYFSYDVKMKEKGDIPEGYSVSREKKERFSLILESASTNQTSMYLCASSFRNSPLHFGNGTRLTVT.